The clone carrying this T cell receptor beta chain has only one observation. The antigen is unknown. These data come from a study of PD-1 blockade in mismatch repair-deficient tumors. Study findings and constraints: After pembrolizumab, tumor-resident clones rose rapidly, then generally contracted before radiologic responses.

The assay was immunoSEQ multiplex PCR, and TCRdb's table has in-frame clones only and misses some. The sample yields approximately 100,000 clones, 82% seen once. Germline V lookup: CDR1 SGHTA, CDR2 FQGTGA. The ends lost 5 bases at V and 1 base at J; junction bases unmatched: 3. This CDR3 is built from 14 residues. The input for sequencing was peripheral blood, taken roughly 35 weeks after starting pembrolizumab. This chain joins TRBV7-3 and TRBJ1-1; TRBD1 matches 8 bases. This TCR was recovered from an adult with mismatch repair-deficient cancer. CDR3 nucleotides: TGTGCCAGCAGCCTACAGGGGGGGAACACTGAAGCTTTCTTT. Translated, it gives CASSLQGGNTEAFF.